Listed here is a single T cell receptor beta chain. Its antigen is undetermined. Patients showing uncontrolled infection, other autoimmune disease, pregnancy or lactation were ineligible. PBMCs stemmed from around 10 ml fresh peripheral blood. This specimen comes from a study of T cells in Graves' hyperthyroidism and ophthalmopathy. Study details: Pretreatment peripheral blood was obtained at initial diagnosis. Study-level results: A model using 13 V-J features told ophthalmopathy apart from stable hyperthyroidism.

CDR1 and CDR2 (germline): SGHTA, FQGNSA. Trimming took 5 bases from V and 9 from J; bases not matched to a gene: 15. The CDR3 extends over 17 amino acids. It was RNA transcripts that yielded the amplified TCR beta CDR3 regions. Using the HTBI primer set, a first-round RT-PCR was run on the TCR CDR3. TCRdb re-analysed the multiplex PCR reads in MiXCR, keeping a single row per CDR3 protein. This repertoire shows a few hundred thousand distinct CDR3 sequences, 13% to 15% found once; its top ten account for roughly a fifth. What was sequenced was blood. The chain uses TRBV7-2 and TRBJ2-7; 14 bases are shared with TRBD2. This TCR came from a woman in her fifties or sixties with Graves' ophthalmopathy. CDR3 amino acids: CASSPGGLAGDGAGQYF. DNA for the CDR3: TGTGCCAGCAGCCCGGGGGGACTAGCGGGAGATGGGGCTGGGCAGTACTTC.